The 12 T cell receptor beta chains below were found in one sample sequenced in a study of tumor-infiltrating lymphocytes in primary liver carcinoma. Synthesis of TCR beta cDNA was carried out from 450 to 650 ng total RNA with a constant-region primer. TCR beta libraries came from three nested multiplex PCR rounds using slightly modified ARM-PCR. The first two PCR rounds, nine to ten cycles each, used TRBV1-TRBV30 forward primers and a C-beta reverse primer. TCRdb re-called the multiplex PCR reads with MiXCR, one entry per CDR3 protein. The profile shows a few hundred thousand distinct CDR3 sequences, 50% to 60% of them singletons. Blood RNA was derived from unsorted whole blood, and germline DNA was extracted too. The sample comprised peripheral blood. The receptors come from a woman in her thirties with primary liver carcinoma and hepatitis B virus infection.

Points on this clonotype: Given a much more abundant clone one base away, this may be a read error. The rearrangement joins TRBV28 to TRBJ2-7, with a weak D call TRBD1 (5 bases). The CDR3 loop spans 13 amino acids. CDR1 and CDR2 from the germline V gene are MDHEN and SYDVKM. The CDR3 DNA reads TGTACCAGCAGTTTTGACAGTACCTACGAGCAGTACTTC. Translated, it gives CTSSFDSTYEQYF. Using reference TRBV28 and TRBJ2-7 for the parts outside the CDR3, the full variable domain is DVKVTQSSRYLVKRTGEKVFLECVQDMDHENMFWYRQDPGLGLRLIYFSYDVKMKEKGDIPEGYSVSREKKERFSLILESASTNQTSMYLCTSSFDSTYEQYFGPGTRLTVT.

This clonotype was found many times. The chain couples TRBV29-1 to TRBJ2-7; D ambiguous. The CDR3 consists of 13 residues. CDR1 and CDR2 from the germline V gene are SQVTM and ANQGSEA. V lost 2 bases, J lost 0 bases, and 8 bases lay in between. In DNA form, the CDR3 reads TGCAGCGTTGAATCTCCAGCCTCCTACGAGCAGTACTTC. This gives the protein CSVESPASYEQYF.

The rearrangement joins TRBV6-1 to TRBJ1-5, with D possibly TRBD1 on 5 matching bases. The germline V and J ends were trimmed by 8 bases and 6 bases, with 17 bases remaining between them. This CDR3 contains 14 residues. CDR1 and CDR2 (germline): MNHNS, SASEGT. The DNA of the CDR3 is TGTGCCAGCGTCGGTACAGGCGGCAGTCAGCCCCAGCATTTT. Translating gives CASVGTGGSQPQHF.

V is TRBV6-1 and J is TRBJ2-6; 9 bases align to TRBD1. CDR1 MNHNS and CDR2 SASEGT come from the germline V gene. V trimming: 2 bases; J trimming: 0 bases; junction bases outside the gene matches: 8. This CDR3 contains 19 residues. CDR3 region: CASSEISGQGYSGANVLTF. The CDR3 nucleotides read TGTGCCAGCAGTGAAATCTCGGGACAGGGCTACTCTGGGGCCAACGTCCTGACTTTC.

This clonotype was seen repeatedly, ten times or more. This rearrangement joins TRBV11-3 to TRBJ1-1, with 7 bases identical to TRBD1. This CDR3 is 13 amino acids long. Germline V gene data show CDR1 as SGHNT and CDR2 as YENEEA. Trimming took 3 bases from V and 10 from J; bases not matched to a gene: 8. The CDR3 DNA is TGTGCCAGCAGCTTGCAGGGGGGGTCTCGAGCTTTCTTT. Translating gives CASSLQGGSRAFF.

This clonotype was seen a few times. As DNA, the CDR3 is TGTGCCAGCAGTCCCCATGCAGGCTTCTATAATTCACCCCTCCACTTT. Translated: CASSPHAGFYNSPLHF. The chain joins TRBV6-5 to TRBJ1-6; no clear D. The V end was cut by 5 bases, the J end by 3 bases, with 14 bases between. Germline assignment: CDR1 MNHEY and CDR2 SVGAGI. This CDR3 has 16 amino acids.

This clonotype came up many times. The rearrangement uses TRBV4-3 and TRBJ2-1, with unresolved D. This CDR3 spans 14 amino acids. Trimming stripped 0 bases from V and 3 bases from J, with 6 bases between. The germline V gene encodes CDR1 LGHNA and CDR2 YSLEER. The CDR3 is CASSQELYYNEQFF. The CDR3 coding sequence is TGCGCCAGCAGCCAAGAATTGTACTACAATGAGCAGTTCTTC.

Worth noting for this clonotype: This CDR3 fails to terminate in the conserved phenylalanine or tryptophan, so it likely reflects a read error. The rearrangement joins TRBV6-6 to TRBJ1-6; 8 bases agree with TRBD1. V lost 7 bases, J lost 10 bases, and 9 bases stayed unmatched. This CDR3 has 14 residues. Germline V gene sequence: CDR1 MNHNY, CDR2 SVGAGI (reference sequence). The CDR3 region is CASTLDRVGSPLHL. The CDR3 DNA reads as TGTGCCAGCACTTTGGACAGGGTGGGATCACCCCTCCACCTT.

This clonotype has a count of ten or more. This CDR3 is CASSLAAEQYF. CDR3 nucleotide sequence: TGTGCCAGCAGTTTGGCGGCCGAGCAGTACTTC. The rearrangement links TRBV12-3 or TRBV12-4 to TRBJ2-7; D is ambiguous. This CDR3 comprises 11 residues. V lost 3 bases and J 6 bases, leaving 6 bases between the germline ends.

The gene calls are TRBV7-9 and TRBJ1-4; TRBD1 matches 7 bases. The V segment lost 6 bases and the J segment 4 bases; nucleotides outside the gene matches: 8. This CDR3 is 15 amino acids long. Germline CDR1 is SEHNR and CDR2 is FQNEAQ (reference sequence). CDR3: CASSFGTADNEKLFF. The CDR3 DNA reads TGTGCCAGCAGTTTCGGGACAGCGGATAATGAAAAACTGTTTTTT.

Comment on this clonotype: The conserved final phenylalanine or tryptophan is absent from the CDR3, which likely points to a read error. Written as DNA, the CDR3 is TGTGCCAGCAAACCCTCACCGGGGGGTCGACACAATGAGCAGTTCTTG. Protein: CASKPSPGGRHNEQFL. V usage is TRBV6-5 and J usage is TRBJ2-1; 7 bases align to TRBD2. The CDR3 runs 16 residues. In germline, CDR1 is MNHEY, CDR2 SVGAGI. Trimming removed 7 bases from V and 5 bases from J; junction bases left unmatched: 14.

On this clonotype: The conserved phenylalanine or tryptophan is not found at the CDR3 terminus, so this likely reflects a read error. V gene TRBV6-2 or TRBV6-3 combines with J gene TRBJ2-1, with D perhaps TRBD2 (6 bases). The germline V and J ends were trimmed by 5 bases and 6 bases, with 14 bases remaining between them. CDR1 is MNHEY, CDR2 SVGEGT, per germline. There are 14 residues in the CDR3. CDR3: CASSPGGVPNEQFS. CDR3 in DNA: TGTGCCAGCAGTCCCGGGGGAGTCCCCAATGAGCAGTTCTCG.